This TCR beta chain was sequenced during a study of OX40 agonist ivuxolimab in advanced cancers. As for the study in general: Each dose-escalation patient presented with hepatocellular carcinoma, melanoma, renal cell or head and neck cancer.

The CDR3 covers 17 residues. The germline V and J ends were trimmed by 4 bases and 0 bases, with 16 bases remaining between them. Libraries were prepared by immunoSEQ multiplex PCR; TCRdb keeps only in-frame clonotypes and omits some of them. The sample shows over 65,000 clones, around nine tenths of them seen only once. This chain links TRBV23-1 with TRBJ1-3; possible D gene TRBD1, 6 bases. TRBV23-1 is an ORF, and what it does is uncertain. This receptor was obtained from an adult with an advanced solid tumor such as melanoma, head and neck, liver or kidney cancer. Material: CD4+ or CD8+ T cells sorted from blood, obtained in a trial of the OX40 agonist ivuxolimab. The CDR3 sequence is CASSPGQSMSSGNTIYF. DNA for the CDR3: TGCGCCAGCAGTCCTGGACAGTCTATGAGCTCTGGAAACACCATATATTTT.